This T cell receptor (beta chain) was identified during a study of response to subunit inactivated influenza vaccine. The CDR3 spans 12 residues. Trimming took 5 bases from V and 6 from J, leaving 12 bases between them. Germline-derived CDR1 and CDR2 are DFQATT and SNEGSKA (reference sequence). Study findings and constraints: T cells newly recruited by each seasonal influenza vaccination are few, the authors suggested.

One entry per CDR3 protein, called by TCRdb with MiXCR from the RT-PCR reads. The sample gives just under 250,000 distinct CDR3 sequences, 10% to 15% of which show up once; approximately 8.3% is in the top ten. Remarks on this clonotype: The antigen is undetermined.

The source is a man aged 50 to 60 who received an inactivated influenza vaccine. The sample was non-naive T cells sorted from PBMCs, taken less than 15 days before vaccination. The V gene is TRBV20-1, the J gene TRBJ2-3; possibly TRBD2 for D (6 bases). The CDR3 sequence: CSAAGGWDTQYF. The CDR3, as DNA: TGCAGTGCTGCTGGAGGGTGGGATACGCAGTATTTT.